This entry concerns a single T cell receptor beta chain. The antigen is undetermined. Treatment reported: oral pan-JAK inhibitor, 5-10 mg twice daily. In alopecia areata patients, both lesional scalp punch biopsies and peripheral blood were collected. After isolation, RNA underwent reverse transcription to generate cDNA as the sequencing template. The protocol was immunoSEQ multiplex PCR, while the TCRdb copy is restricted to in-frame clones and leaves out a portion. This sample has approximately 170,000 clones; about three fifths occur once, and the top ten carry less than 0.8%. The sample originates from a study of CD8+ T cells in alopecia areata. The wider study: Twice a day, 5 to 10 mg of oral tofacitinib was administered to treated patients. Severity scores in treated patients reflected the percentage of scalp affected. Findings of the study overall: Within the top 100, expanded CD8+ clones significantly decreased with tofacitinib, as did scalp clonality.

The V segment lost 5 bases and the J segment 0 bases; nucleotides outside the gene matches: 5. This CDR3 has 15 amino acids. Germline V CDR1 and CDR2: WSHSY, SAAADI. V and J are TRBV10-2 and TRBJ2-3; TRBD1 matches at 7 bases. The clonotype comes from a human donor with alopecia areata. The sequencing here drew on CD4+ T cells sorted from blood, taken at week 4, from a patient treated with tofacitinib. DNA for the CDR3: TGCGCCAGCAGTCCTCGGACAGGCAGCACAGATACGCAGTATTTT. This gives the protein CASSPRTGSTDTQYF.